Each of the 17 T cell receptor beta chains below was sequenced from the same sample in a study of T-cell reconstitution after alpha-beta-depleted transplantation in children. Unique molecular identifiers were used in preparing the TCRbeta library. TCRdb reanalysed the PCR reads using MiXCR and keeps one entry per CDR3 protein. In the table there are roughly 150,000 distinct CDR3 sequences, over 8.5% of which are singletons. Sample: PBMCs, taken before TCRalphabeta/CD19-depleted stem cell transplant. The receptors were sampled from a boy aged 2 to 10 with acute myeloid leukemia, due to receive a stem cell transplant.

This clonotype was detected ten times or more. The chain joins TRBV3-1 to TRBJ1-6, with D unclear. V lost 0 bases to trimming and J lost 9 bases, with 21 bases between them. Germline CDR1 LGHDT, CDR2 YNNKEL (reference sequence). CDR3 length: 18 amino acids. In nucleotides, the CDR3 is TGTGCCAGCAGCCAAGATCTGGTGGGGTCAAGAGGTGGTTCACCCCTCCACTTT. This sequence encodes CASSQDLVGSRGGSPLHF.

This clonotype appeared many times. The chain is built from TRBV10-3 and TRBJ2-2; D remains ambiguous. Germline assignment: CDR1 ENHRY and CDR2 SYGVKD. The CDR3 covers 16 residues. Trimming took 1 base from V and 0 from J, leaving 9 bases between them. The CDR3 spells CAISELVRTNTGELFF. The CDR3 region has the DNA TGTGCCATCAGTGAGTTAGTCAGGACGAACACCGGGGAGCTGTTTTTT.

There are a few counts of this clonotype. V gene TRBV29-1 combines with J gene TRBJ1-1, with TRBD1 as a possible D gene (5 bases). Germline V lookup: CDR1 SQVTM, CDR2 ANQGSEA. Trimming took off 6 bases at V and 1 base at J, with 18 bases between the two ends. This CDR3 contains 15 residues. The CDR3 is CSVGTTVRRNTEAFF. The CDR3 DNA follows: TGCAGCGTCGGAACGACAGTAAGAAGGAACACTGAAGCTTTCTTT.

On this clonotype itself: Just one base apart from a much larger clone, this may be a read error. The chain links TRBV5-5 to TRBJ2-7; D is possibly TRBD1 (6 bases). Looked up from germline, CDR1 is SGHKS and CDR2 is YYEKEE (reference sequence). The CDR3 is made up of 15 amino acids. The V and J ends lost 2 bases and 5 bases respectively, with 17 bases between them. The CDR3 DNA is TGTGCCAGCAGCTTTTCTGGGACAATAAATCACGAGCAGTACTTC. Translation gives CASSFSGTINHEQYF.

This clonotype appeared many times. The chain has TRBV20-1 and TRBJ2-1; either TRBD1 or TRBD2 may fit D (5 bases each). Trimming stripped 6 bases from V and 4 bases from J, with 22 bases between. Germline V gene sequence: CDR1 DFQATT, CDR2 SNEGSKA (reference sequence). The CDR3 covers 16 residues. CDR3 sequence (DNA): TGCAGTGCCCCTCCCGGGACCGACGAAACTTACAATGAGCAGTTCTTC. Encoded protein: CSAPPGTDETYNEQFF.

In its sample, this clonotype was seen many times. The genes are TRBV20-1 and TRBJ2-3, with TRBD2 matching over 12 bases. Germline assignment: CDR1 DFQATT and CDR2 SNEGSKA (reference sequence). This CDR3 region has 17 residues. V lost 2 bases and J lost 5; bases outside the gene matches: 11. CDR3 loop: CSARSPWTSGALDTQYF. The CDR3 nucleotides are TGCAGTGCTAGATCTCCATGGACTAGCGGGGCCCTAGATACGCAGTATTTT.

This clonotype was counted at least ten times. V is TRBV28 and J is TRBJ2-5, with 10 positions matching TRBD2. The germline gives CDR1 MDHEN, CDR2 SYDVKM. The CDR3 consists of 16 residues. V was pared by 4 bases and J by 5 bases, with 10 bases of the junction left unmatched. CDR3 sequence: CASSSGLAVPLETQYF. CDR3 in DNA: TGTGCCAGCAGTTCAGGACTAGCGGTCCCGTTGGAGACCCAGTACTTC. The full variable domain, with the rest looked up from reference TRBV28 and TRBJ2-5, is DVKVTQSSRYLVKRTGEKVFLECVQDMDHENMFWYRQDPGLGLRLIYFSYDVKMKEKGDIPEGYSVSREKKERFSLILESASTNQTSMYLCASSSGLAVPLETQYFGPGTRLLVL.

A few counts support this clonotype. The V gene is TRBV7-6, the J gene TRBJ1-2, with 7 positions matching TRBD1. This CDR3 spans 16 amino acids. V lost 1 base and J lost 1; bases outside the gene matches: 6. Germline V gene sequence: CDR1 SGHVS, CDR2 FNYEAQ. The CDR3 bases are TGTGCCAGCAGCTTAGAACCGGGACAGAATAACTATGGCTACACCTTC. The encoded protein is CASSLEPGQNNYGYTF.

This clonotype was recorded at least ten times. CDR3 residues: CASSHRTSRADTQYF. CDR3 DNA: TGTGCCAGCAGCCATCGGACTAGCCGGGCAGATACGCAGTATTTT. The V call is TRBV7-8, the J call TRBJ2-3, with 8 bases lining up with TRBD2. J was trimmed by 4 bases and V by 5 bases; bases with no gene match: 8. The CDR3 covers 15 residues. Germline CDR1 is SGHVS and CDR2 is FQNEAQ.

This clonotype has a count of ten or more. This chain joins TRBV25-1 and TRBJ2-2, with 7 bases matching TRBD1. Germline CDR1 MGHDK, CDR2 SYGVNS. The CDR3 totals 12 residues. J lost 8 bases, V lost 7 bases, and 4 bases had no gene match. DNA for the CDR3: TGTGCCAGCACCGCAGGGGGAGGGGAGCTGTTTTTT. This encodes CASTAGGGELFF.

This clonotype has ten or more counts. The chain joins TRBV27 to TRBJ1-3; maybe TRBD1 (5 bases). The length of the CDR3 is 14 residues. V gave up 5 bases and J gave up 1 base, with 9 bases separating them. Germline V gene sequence: CDR1 MNHEY, CDR2 SMNVEV (reference sequence). The CDR3 protein is CASSPQESGNTIYF. The CDR3 DNA sequence: TGTGCCAGCAGTCCACAGGAGTCTGGAAACACCATATATTTT.

This clonotype showed up many times. The chain combines TRBV20-1 with TRBJ2-7; no clear D gene. The V end was cut by 3 bases, the J end by 2 bases, with 11 bases between. Germline V gene data show CDR1 as DFQATT and CDR2 as SNEGSKA (reference sequence). The CDR3 contains 13 residues. The CDR3: CSASRLQTYEQYF. The DNA for the CDR3 is TGCAGTGCTAGTCGGCTACAGACCTACGAGCAGTACTTC.

The J gene is TRBJ2-7, the V gene TRBV20-1; no firm D call. Trimming pared 3 bases from V and 0 bases from J, leaving 9 bases between. The germline V gene encodes CDR1 DFQATT and CDR2 SNEGSKA (reference sequence). The CDR3 runs 13 residues. The DNA for the CDR3 is TGCAGTGCTAGCCCCCGGGCCTCCTACGAGCAGTACGTC. It encodes CSASPRASYEQYV.

The table lists this clonotype with a few counts. The rearrangement uses TRBV20-1 and TRBJ2-5, with TRBD2 matching over 9 bases. The germline CDR1 and CDR2 sequences are DFQATT and SNEGSKA (reference sequence). The CDR3 covers 20 residues. V trimming: 4 bases; J trimming: 0 bases; junction bases outside the gene matches: 21. The CDR3 loop reads CSAIIGEIAGVYWYQETQYF. The DNA for the CDR3 is TGCAGTGCTATTATTGGGGAAATAGCGGGGGTATATTGGTACCAAGAGACCCAGTACTTC.

This clonotype was picked up a small number of times. J is TRBJ1-6 and V is TRBV6-8; D remains ambiguous. V lost 6 bases and J lost 7, with 4 bases in between. CDR1 is MNHGY, CDR2 SAAAGT, per germline. CDR3 length equals 11 residues. The CDR3, as DNA: TGTGCCAGCAGACAAAATTCACCCCTCCACTTT. This sequence encodes CASRQNSPLHF.

A remark on this clonotype: This may come from a read error, since a much larger clone is one base off. The CDR3 nucleotides read TGCTGTGCTAGAAACAGGGGGGGGGACACTGAAGCTTTCTTT. Translated, it gives CCARNRGGDTEAFF. The gene calls are TRBV20-1 and TRBJ1-1, with 8 bases lining up with TRBD1. Germline assignment: CDR1 DFQATT and CDR2 SNEGSKA (reference sequence). The CDR3 totals 14 residues.

This clonotype was recorded many times. V is TRBV13 and J is TRBJ2-1; TRBD2 is a possible D gene (6 bases). Per germline, CDR1 PRHDT and CDR2 FYEKMQ (reference sequence). V was shortened by 1 base and J by 6 bases, with 7 bases between the two germline ends. The CDR3 totals 13 residues. CDR3 bases: TGTGCCAGCAGCTTAGAGGGACTCAATGAGCAGTTCTTC. Amino acid sequence: CASSLEGLNEQFF. Based on the CDR3 plus reference TRBV13 and TRBJ2-1, the full variable domain is AAGVIQSPRHLIKEKRETATLKCYPIPRHDTVYWYQQGPGQDPQFLISFYEKMQSDKGSIPDRFSAQQFSDYHSELNMSSLELGDSALYFCASSLEGLNEQFFGPGTRLTVL.